This T cell receptor beta chain was profiled in a study of blood T cell repertoires in COVID-19. Study background: Acute and convalescent COVID-19 samples came from the United States, Italy and Spain.

Per the original methods: By means of reference gene primer amplification, nucleated cell counts were estimated. The method was immunoSEQ multiplex PCR; TCRdb's version includes in-frame clones alone and lacks a portion of them. That table is the source of V, J and clone size, and D and trimming were worked out from the DNA. Found here are around 300,000 clones, approximately 88% of them singletons; the top ten hold 1.5% to 2%. The CDR3 has 12 residues. The trim removed 6 bases at V and 16 bases at J, leaving 12 bases unmatched. Looked up from germline, CDR1 is MNHEY and CDR2 is SVGEGT. Seattle-derived patients entered the study during active infection and were followed longitudinally.

The rearrangement links TRBV6-2 or TRBV6-3 to TRBJ2-1; 7 nucleotides align to TRBD2. This TCR was recovered from a woman in her 30s with COVID-19, enrolled during active disease. The sample was peripheral blood. The CDR3, as DNA: TGTGCCAGCAGCCTATCGGGGGGTGGTAACTTCTTC. It translates to CASSLSGGGNFF.